This TCR beta chain derives from a study of blood T cell repertoires in COVID-19. About the research overall: The United States, Italy and Spain provided the acute and convalescent COVID-19 samples. From T cells, B-cell-depleted T cells, or PBMCs came the material, which was cDNA or gDNA.

Per the original data handling: Cell counts per sample came from amplifying reference gene primers. Only in-frame clones appear in the TCRdb table, and some are missing; sequencing was by immunoSEQ multiplex PCR. For V, J and clone size, that table is used; D and trimming come from the DNA. Among some 200,000 clones, 88% were seen once, and the ten largest hold about 6.3%. The CDR3 covers 13 residues. V gave up 6 bases and J gave up 2 bases, with 10 bases separating them. Germline V lookup: CDR1 LNHDA, CDR2 SQIVND (reference sequence). This clone has a handful of counts. Other DNA sequences within the sample encode an identical CDR3.

The chain combines TRBV19 with TRBJ2-5, with D possibly matching TRBD1 (6 bases). The sequencing sample was made of peripheral blood. The origin of this receptor is a man aged 40-55 years with active or convalescent COVID-19. The CDR3 protein is CASSMTGQETQYF. CDR3 sequence (DNA): TGTGCCAGTAGCATGACAGGTCAAGAGACCCAGTACTTC.